This T cell receptor (beta chain) was identified during a study of response to subunit inactivated influenza vaccine. The V gene end was trimmed by 6 bases and the J gene end by 6 bases; junction bases not matched to a gene: 0. Germline CDR1 and CDR2: MNHEY and SMNVEV (reference sequence). The CDR3 spans 13 residues. Study outcomes and limitations: After each seasonal influenza vaccination, few new T cells are recruited, the authors suggested.

There are a few counts of this clonotype. Its target is not known. In TCRdb, the RT-PCR reads were re-called with MiXCR into one record per CDR3 protein. This table holds about 520,000 distinct CDR3 sequences, approximately 7.2% found once. This chain connects TRBV27 to TRBJ2-4; 12 bases align to TRBD2. This TCR was recovered from a man between 50 and 69 years old who received an inactivated influenza vaccine. This specimen was PBMCs from blood, taken around 25 months after vaccination. CDR3 DNA: TGTGCCAGCAGGACTAGCGGGGGAAACATTCAGTACTTC. Amino acids: CASRTSGGNIQYF.